The TCR beta chain under discussion was sequenced for a study of blood T cell repertoires in COVID-19. Study overall: From the United States, Italy and Spain came samples of acute and convalescent COVID-19. PBMCs, B-cell-depleted T cells, or T cells were the source of the cDNA or gDNA that made up the material.

Trimming pared 1 base from V and 5 bases from J, leaving 11 bases between. In germline, CDR1 is SGHVS, CDR2 FNYEAQ. The CDR3 has 15 residues. As processed by the authors: Reference gene primer amplification gave estimated nucleated cell counts. Profiled with immunoSEQ multiplex PCR; TCRdb holds only in-frame clones, not every one. The D gene and trimming were derived from the DNA, and the V and J assignments and clone size from that table. The sample yields 150,000 or so clones, roughly 89% seen once. This receptor was obtained from a man aged 50 or older with acute or convalescent COVID-19. The specimen was peripheral blood. This sequence joins TRBV7-6 and TRBJ2-2; perhaps TRBD2 as D (6 bases). The CDR3 sequence: CASSLDARGTGELFF. CDR3 DNA: TGTGCCAGCAGCTTAGATGCGCGGGGTACCGGGGAGCTGTTTTTT.